Listed below are T cell receptor beta chains from one sample, sequenced in a study of shared clonotypes between healthy human individuals. Repertoires were generated with immunoSEQ multiplex PCR, while TCRdb's copy carries only in-frame clones and drops some. The top ten hold around 0.13% of the sample, which has under 2,500,000 clones, about 94% seen once. Sequencing was carried out using naive CD4+ T cells sorted from blood. These receptors came from a man aged 18 to 29 in good health. Both conserved end residues are part of each CDR3. D genes are given only for firm matches. Expanded clones are given a class, and other clones once, few, many or no size at all.

TRBD1	TRBV19	TRBJ1-6	.	CASSLGTVNSPLHF	TGTGCCAGTAGTCTGGGGACAGTTAATTCACCCCTCCACTTT
.	TRBV4-3	TRBJ1-1	.	CASSQQGKGFNTEAFF	TGCGCCAGCAGCCAACAGGGTAAAGGATTTAATACTGAAGCTTTCTTT
TRBD2	TRBV7-6	TRBJ2-1	.	CASSLEGLNLFF	TGTGCCAGCAGCTTAGAGGGACTAAATTTGTTCTTC
TRBD1	TRBV7-9	TRBJ1-1	.	CASSTGTGANTEAFF	TGTGCCAGCAGCACAGGGACAGGTGCGAACACTGAAGCTTTCTTT
TRBD1	TRBV6-5	TRBJ2-7	.	CASSRDRGRNEQYF	TGTGCCAGCAGTCGGGACAGGGGGCGGAACGAGCAGTACTTC
TRBD1	TRBV28	TRBJ2-3	.	CASSHHQGADTQYF	TGTGCCAGCAGTCATCACCAGGGGGCAGATACGCAGTATTTT
.	TRBV10-1	TRBJ2-2	.	CASSGTVTGELFF	TGCGCCAGCAGTGGGACAGTGACCGGGGAGCTGTTTTTT
TRBD2	TRBV30	TRBJ2-7	.	CAWSVAAGGPYEQYF	TGTGCCTGGAGTGTAGCAGCGGGAGGCCCCTACGAGCAGTACTTC
.	TRBV2	TRBJ2-3	.	CASSRDRIDTQYF	TGTGCCAGCAGCAGGGATAGGATAGATACGCAGTATTTT
TRBD1	TRBV6-5	TRBJ1-6	.	CASSYTGEANSPLHF	TGTGCCAGCAGTTACACAGGGGAAGCCAATTCACCCCTCCACTTT
.	TRBV28	TRBJ1-5	.	CASSLGGRNQPQHF	TGTGCCAGCAGTTTAGGGGGCCGGAATCAGCCCCAGCATTTT
.	TRBV5-1	TRBJ1-5	.	CASSRSDGLNQPQHF	TGCGCCAGCAGCCGTTCAGACGGACTAAATCAGCCCCAGCATTTT
.	TRBV19	TRBJ2-6	.	CASSLQSSGANVLTF	TGTGCCAGTAGTCTCCAGAGCTCTGGGGCCAACGTCCTGACTTTC
TRBD2	TRBV29-1	TRBJ2-3	.	CSVLAGITTDTQYF	TGCAGCGTATTAGCGGGAATAACCACAGATACGCAGTATTTT
TRBD2	TRBV30	TRBJ2-2	.	CAWTLAGVDTGELFF	TGTGCCTGGACCCTAGCGGGAGTGGATACCGGGGAGCTGTTTTTT
TRBD1	TRBV10-3	TRBJ2-2	.	CASSPGTGDTGELFF	TGTGCCAGCAGCCCCGGGACAGGCGACACCGGGGAGCTGTTTTTT
TRBD1	TRBV5-1	TRBJ2-7	once	CASSPGTADYEQYF	TGCGCCAGCAGCCCCGGGACAGCGGACTACGAGCAGTACTTC
.	TRBV5-4	TRBJ1-3	.	CASSNPQGNGNTIYF	TGTGCCAGCAGCAACCCTCAGGGGAATGGAAACACCATATATTTT
TRBD2	TRBV10-3	TRBJ2-7	.	CAISETGTSGSYEQYF	TGTGCCATCAGTGAGACCGGGACTAGCGGGAGCTACGAGCAGTACTTC
TRBD2	TRBV5-4	TRBJ2-7	.	CASTPEGREGEQYF	TGTGCCAGCACCCCCGAGGGGCGGGAGGGCGAGCAGTACTTC
.	TRBV7-2	TRBJ1-2	.	CASSLSQDYGYTF	TGTGCCAGCAGCTTAAGTCAGGACTATGGCTACACCTTC
TRBD1	TRBV6-6	TRBJ2-1	.	CASTNGQGAYNEQFF	TGTGCCAGCACCAACGGGCAGGGGGCCTACAATGAGCAGTTCTTC
.	TRBV2	TRBJ1-1	.	CASSVQTANTEAFF	TGTGCCAGCAGCGTTCAGACAGCGAACACTGAAGCTTTCTTT
TRBD2	TRBV10-3	TRBJ2-5	.	CATSPTGGETQYF	TGTGCCACCTCTCCAACGGGAGGGGAGACCCAGTACTTC
TRBD2	TRBV11-2	TRBJ2-3	.	CASSLDQAGPRDTQYF	TGTGCCAGCAGCTTAGATCAAGCGGGGCCCCGGGATACGCAGTATTTT
.	TRBV7-3	TRBJ1-1	.	CASSLRPGFEAFF	TGTGCCAGCAGCTTGCGCCCAGGATTTGAAGCTTTCTTT
.	TRBV15	TRBJ1-4	.	CATSRDVTNEKLFF	TGTGCCACCAGCAGAGATGTCACTAATGAAAAACTGTTTTTT
TRBD1	TRBV6-5	TRBJ2-7	.	CASSRTGATYEQYF	TGTGCCAGCAGTCGGACAGGGGCCACCTACGAGCAGTACTTC
.	TRBV27	TRBJ1-6	.	CASSGGGSSYNSPLHF	TGTGCCAGCAGTGGGGGGGGGAGCTCCTATAATTCACCCCTCCACTTT
.	TRBV12-5	TRBJ2-5	.	CASGLTTGGLHRSGGTQYF	TGTGCTAGTGGTTTGACTACTGGGGGACTTCATCGATCAGGGGGGACCCAGTACTTC
TRBD1	TRBV15	TRBJ1-2	.	CATRSTGEPNYGYTF	TGTGCCACCAGGTCGACAGGGGAGCCTAACTATGGCTACACCTTC
.	TRBV5-1	TRBJ2-3	.	CASSLRAGQDTDTQYF	TGCGCCAGCAGCTTGAGGGCAGGGCAAGACACAGATACGCAGTATTTT
.	TRBV27	TRBJ2-7	.	CASSLAGKPYEQYF	TGTGCCAGCAGTTTGGCGGGTAAACCCTACGAGCAGTACTTC
.	TRBV10-2	TRBJ1-1	.	CASRGGNLNTEAFF	TGCGCCAGCAGGGGCGGGAACTTGAACACTGAAGCTTTCTTT
.	TRBV6-5	TRBJ1-1	.	CASSQHREVTEAFF	TGTGCCAGCAGTCAACACAGGGAGGTGACTGAAGCTTTCTTT
.	TRBV6-5	TRBJ1-3	.	CASSKGLFTGNTIYF	TGTGCCAGCAGTAAGGGACTCTTTACGGGAAACACCATATATTTT
.	TRBV18	TRBJ1-3	.	CASSPMEAATGNTIYF	TGTGCCAGCTCACCTATGGAAGCGGCAACTGGAAACACCATATATTTT
TRBD2	TRBV2	TRBJ2-7	few	CASTLGEGLGEQYF	TGTGCCAGCACCCTAGGGGAGGGTCTCGGCGAGCAGTACTTC
.	TRBV14	TRBJ1-1	.	CASSQLTDRRNTEAFF	TGTGCCAGCAGCCAACTTACCGACCGGAGGAACACTGAAGCTTTCTTT
.	TRBV11-2	TRBJ2-7	.	CASSPKPGPYEQYF	TGTGCCAGCAGCCCGAAACCCGGACCGTACGAGCAGTACTTC
TRBD1	TRBV6-5	TRBJ1-5	.	CASSSKGQGHQPQHF	TGTGCCAGCAGTTCCAAGGGACAGGGGCATCAGCCCCAGCATTTT
.	TRBV2	TRBJ2-5	.	CASSQGGTYQETQYF	TGTGCCAGCAGCCAAGGGGGGACCTACCAAGAGACCCAGTACTTC
.	TRBV7-6	TRBJ2-2	.	CASSPNHSPNTGELFF	TGTGCCAGCAGCCCCAACCACAGTCCGAACACCGGGGAGCTGTTTTTT